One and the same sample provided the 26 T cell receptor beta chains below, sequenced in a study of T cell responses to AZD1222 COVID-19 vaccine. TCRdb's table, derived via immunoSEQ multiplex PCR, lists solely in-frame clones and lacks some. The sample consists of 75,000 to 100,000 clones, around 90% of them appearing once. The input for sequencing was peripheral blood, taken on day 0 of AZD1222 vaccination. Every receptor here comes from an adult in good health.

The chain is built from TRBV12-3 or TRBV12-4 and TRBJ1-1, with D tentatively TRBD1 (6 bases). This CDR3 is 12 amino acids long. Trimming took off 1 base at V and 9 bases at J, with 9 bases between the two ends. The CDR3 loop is CASSLDDRQAFF. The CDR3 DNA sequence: TGTGCCAGCAGTTTAGACGACAGGCAAGCTTTCTTT.

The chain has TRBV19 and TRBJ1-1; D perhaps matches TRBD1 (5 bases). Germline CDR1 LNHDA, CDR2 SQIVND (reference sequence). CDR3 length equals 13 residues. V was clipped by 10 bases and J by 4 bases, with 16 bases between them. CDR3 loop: CANGTLICTEAFF. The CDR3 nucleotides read TGTGCCAACGGGACTTTGATTTGCACTGAAGCTTTCTTT. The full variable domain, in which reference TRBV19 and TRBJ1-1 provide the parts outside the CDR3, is DGGITQSPKYLFRKEGQNVTLSCEQNLNHDAMYWYRQDPGQGLRLIYYSQIVNDFQKGDIAEGYSVSREKKESFPLTVTSAQKNPTAFYLCANGTLICTEAFFGQGTRLTVV.

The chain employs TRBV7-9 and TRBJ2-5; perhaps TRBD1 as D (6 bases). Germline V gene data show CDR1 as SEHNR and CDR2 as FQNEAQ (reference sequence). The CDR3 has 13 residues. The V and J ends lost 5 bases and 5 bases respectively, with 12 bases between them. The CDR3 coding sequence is TGTGCCAGCAGCCAAGGGGGTGAGGAGACCCAGTACTTC. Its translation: CASSQGGEETQYF.

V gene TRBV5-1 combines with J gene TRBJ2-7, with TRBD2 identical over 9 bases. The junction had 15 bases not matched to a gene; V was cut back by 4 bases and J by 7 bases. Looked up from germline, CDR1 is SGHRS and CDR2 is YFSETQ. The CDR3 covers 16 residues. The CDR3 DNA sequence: TGCGCCAGCAGCAGGTGGACTAGCGCAAGGGATCGGGAGCAGTACTTC. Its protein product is CASSRWTSARDREQYF.

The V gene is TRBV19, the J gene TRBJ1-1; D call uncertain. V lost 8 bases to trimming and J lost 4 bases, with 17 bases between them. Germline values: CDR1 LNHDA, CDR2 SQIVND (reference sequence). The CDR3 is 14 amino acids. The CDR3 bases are TGTGCCAGTTTAGGACGGCGCTGGCCCACTGAAGCTTTCTTT. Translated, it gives CASLGRRWPTEAFF.

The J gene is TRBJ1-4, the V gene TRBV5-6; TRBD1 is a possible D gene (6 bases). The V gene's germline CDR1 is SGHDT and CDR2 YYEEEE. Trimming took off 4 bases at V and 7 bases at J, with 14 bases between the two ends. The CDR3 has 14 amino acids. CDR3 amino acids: CASSSPGAVEKLFF. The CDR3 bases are TGTGCCAGCAGCAGCCCGGGGGCTGTTGAAAAACTGTTTTTT.

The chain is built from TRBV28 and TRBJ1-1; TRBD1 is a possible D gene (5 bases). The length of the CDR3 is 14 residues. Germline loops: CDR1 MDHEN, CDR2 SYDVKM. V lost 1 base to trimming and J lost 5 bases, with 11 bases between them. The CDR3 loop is CASSLSGVVTEAFF. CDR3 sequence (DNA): TGTGCCAGCAGTTTATCGGGGGTGGTAACTGAAGCTTTCTTT. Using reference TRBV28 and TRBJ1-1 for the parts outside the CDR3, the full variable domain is DVKVTQSSRYLVKRTGEKVFLECVQDMDHENMFWYRQDPGLGLRLIYFSYDVKMKEKGDIPEGYSVSREKKERFSLILESASTNQTSMYLCASSLSGVVTEAFFGQGTRLTVV.

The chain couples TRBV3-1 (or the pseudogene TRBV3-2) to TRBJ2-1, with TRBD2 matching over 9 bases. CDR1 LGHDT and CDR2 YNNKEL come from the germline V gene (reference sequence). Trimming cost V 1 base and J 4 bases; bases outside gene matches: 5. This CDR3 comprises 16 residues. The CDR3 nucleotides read TGTGCCAGCAGCCAAGGGGCCCTAGCGGGGTACAATGAGCAGTTCTTC. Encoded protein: CASSQGALAGYNEQFF.

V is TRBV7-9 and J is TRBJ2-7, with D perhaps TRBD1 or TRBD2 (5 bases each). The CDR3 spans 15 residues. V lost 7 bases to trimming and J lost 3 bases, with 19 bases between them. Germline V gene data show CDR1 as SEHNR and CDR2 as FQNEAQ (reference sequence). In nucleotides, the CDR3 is TGTGCCAGCACCCCATACGGGGTTACAGGCTACGAGCAGTACTTC. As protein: CASTPYGVTGYEQYF.

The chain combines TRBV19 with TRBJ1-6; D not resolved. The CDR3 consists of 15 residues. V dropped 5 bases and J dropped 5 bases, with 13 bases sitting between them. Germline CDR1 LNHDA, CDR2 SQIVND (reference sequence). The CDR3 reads CASSGIRPNNSPLHF. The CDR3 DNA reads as TGTGCCAGTAGTGGGATACGGCCCAATAATTCACCCCTCCACTTT.

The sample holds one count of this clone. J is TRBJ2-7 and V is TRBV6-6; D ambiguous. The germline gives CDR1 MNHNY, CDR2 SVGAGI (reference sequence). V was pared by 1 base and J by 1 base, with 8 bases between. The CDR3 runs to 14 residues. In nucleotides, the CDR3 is TGTGCCAGCAGTTACTTGCTCTCATCCTACGAGCAGTACTTC. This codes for CASSYLLSSYEQYF.

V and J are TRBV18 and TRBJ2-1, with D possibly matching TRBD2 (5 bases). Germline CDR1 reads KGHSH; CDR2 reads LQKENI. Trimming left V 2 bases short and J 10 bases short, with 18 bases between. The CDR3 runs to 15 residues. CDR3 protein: CASSPSLGLRAEQFF. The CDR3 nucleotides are TGTGCCAGCTCACCATCCTTAGGACTGAGAGCCGAGCAGTTCTTC.

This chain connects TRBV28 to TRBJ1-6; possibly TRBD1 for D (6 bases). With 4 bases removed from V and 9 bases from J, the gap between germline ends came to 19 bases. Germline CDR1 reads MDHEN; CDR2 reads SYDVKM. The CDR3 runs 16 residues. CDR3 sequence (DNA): TGTGCCAGCAGTTCCCGCCGACAGGTACTACGTTCACCCCTCCACTTT. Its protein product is CASSSRRQVLRSPLHF.

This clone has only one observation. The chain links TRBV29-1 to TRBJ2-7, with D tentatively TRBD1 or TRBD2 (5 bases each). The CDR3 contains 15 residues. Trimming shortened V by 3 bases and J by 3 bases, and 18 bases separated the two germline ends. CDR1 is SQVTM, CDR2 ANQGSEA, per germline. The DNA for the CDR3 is TGCAGCGTTGAGCCCGCCGGGGCCTCACACTACGAGCAGTACTTC. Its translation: CSVEPAGASHYEQYF.

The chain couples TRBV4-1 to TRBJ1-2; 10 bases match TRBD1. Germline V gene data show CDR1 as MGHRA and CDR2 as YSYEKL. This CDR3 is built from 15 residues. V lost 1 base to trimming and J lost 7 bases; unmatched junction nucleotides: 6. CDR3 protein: CASSQGRTGGIGYTF. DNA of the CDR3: TGCGCCAGCAGCCAAGGGCGGACAGGGGGGATTGGCTACACCTTC.

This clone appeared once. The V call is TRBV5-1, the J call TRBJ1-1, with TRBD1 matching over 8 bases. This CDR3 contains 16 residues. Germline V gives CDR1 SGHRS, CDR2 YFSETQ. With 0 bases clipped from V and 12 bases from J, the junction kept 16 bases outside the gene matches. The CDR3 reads CASSLASMPTGDRSFF. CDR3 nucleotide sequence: TGCGCCAGCAGCTTGGCCTCGATGCCGACAGGGGATCGGTCTTTCTTT.

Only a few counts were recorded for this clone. The CDR3, as DNA: TGTGCCAGTAGTACCCGGGACAGAGCTAACTATGGCTACACCTTC. Translated, it gives CASSTRDRANYGYTF. The chain employs TRBV19 and TRBJ1-2; 7 bases are a match to TRBD1. The V gene end was trimmed by 4 bases and the J gene end by 0 bases; junction bases not matched to a gene: 5. Germline assignment: CDR1 LNHDA and CDR2 SQIVND (reference sequence). The CDR3 is 15 residues long.

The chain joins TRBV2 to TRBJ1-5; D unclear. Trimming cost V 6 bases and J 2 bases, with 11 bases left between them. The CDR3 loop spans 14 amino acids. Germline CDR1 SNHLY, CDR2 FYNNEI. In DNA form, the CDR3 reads TGTGCCAGCAGCAAGCTATGGGGCAATCAGCCCCAGCATTTT. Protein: CASSKLWGNQPQHF. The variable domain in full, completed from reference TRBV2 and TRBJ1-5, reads EPEVTQTPSHQVTQMGQEVILRCVPISNHLYFYWYRQILGQKVEFLVSFYNNEISEKSEIFDDQFSVERPDGSNFTLKIRSTKLEDSAMYFCASSKLWGNQPQHFGDGTRLSIL.

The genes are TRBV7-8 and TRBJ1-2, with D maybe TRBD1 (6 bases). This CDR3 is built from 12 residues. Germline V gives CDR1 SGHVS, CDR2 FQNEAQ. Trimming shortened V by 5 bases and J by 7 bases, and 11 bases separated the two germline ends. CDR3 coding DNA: TGTGCCAGCAGCCGGACAGAGTCTGGCTACACCTTC. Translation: CASSRTESGYTF.

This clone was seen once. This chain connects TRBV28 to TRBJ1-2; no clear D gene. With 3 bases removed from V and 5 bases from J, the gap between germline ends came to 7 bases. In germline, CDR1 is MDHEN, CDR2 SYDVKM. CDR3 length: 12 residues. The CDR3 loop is CASSLFPYGYTF. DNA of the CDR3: TGTGCCAGCAGTTTGTTTCCGTATGGCTACACCTTC.

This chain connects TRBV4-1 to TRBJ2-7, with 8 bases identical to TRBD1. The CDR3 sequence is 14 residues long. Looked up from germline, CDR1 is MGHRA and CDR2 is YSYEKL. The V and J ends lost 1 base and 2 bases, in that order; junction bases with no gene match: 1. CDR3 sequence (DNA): TGCGCCAGCAGCCAAGGGACAGGGACCTACGAGCAGTACTTC. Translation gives CASSQGTGTYEQYF.

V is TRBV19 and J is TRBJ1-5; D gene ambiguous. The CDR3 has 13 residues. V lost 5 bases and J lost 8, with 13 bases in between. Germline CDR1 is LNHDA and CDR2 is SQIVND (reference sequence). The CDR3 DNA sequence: TGTGCCAGTAGTGGAGGGATGGCGGAGCCCCAGCATTTT. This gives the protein CASSGGMAEPQHF.

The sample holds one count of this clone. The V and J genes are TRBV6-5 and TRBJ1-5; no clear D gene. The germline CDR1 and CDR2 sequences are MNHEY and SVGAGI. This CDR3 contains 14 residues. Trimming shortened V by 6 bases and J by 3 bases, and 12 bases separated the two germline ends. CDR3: CASRSFGDNQPQHF. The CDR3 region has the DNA TGTGCCAGCAGGAGTTTCGGAGACAATCAGCCCCAGCATTTT.

The CDR3, as DNA: TGTGCCACCAGCAGAGGAACCAGGGAGCAGTTCTTC. Translation gives CATSRGTREQFF. This chain uses TRBV15 with TRBJ2-1; D ambiguous. This CDR3 contains 12 residues. Trimming shortened V by 1 base and J by 10 bases, and 8 bases separated the two germline ends. CDR1 and CDR2 from the germline V gene are LNHNV and YYDKDF (reference sequence).

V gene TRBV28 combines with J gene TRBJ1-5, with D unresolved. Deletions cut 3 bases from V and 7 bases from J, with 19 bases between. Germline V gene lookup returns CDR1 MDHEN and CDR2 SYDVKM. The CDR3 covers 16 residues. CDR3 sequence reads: CASSLAGDVLGQPQHF. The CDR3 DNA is TGTGCCAGCAGTTTGGCGGGCGACGTTTTGGGGCAGCCCCAGCATTTT.

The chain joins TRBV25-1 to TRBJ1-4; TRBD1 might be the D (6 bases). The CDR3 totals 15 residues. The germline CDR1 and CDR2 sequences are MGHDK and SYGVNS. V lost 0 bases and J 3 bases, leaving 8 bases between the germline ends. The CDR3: CASSEYDRPNEKLFF. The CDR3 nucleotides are TGTGCCAGCAGTGAATACGACAGGCCTAATGAAAAACTGTTTTTT.